This TCR beta chain was identified in a study of response to subunit inactivated influenza vaccine. TCRdb called the RT-PCR reads again in MiXCR, with one record for every CDR3 protein. This table has fewer than 550,000 distinct CDR3 sequences, roughly 27% appearing once. With 2 bases clipped from V and 10 bases from J, the junction kept 11 bases outside the gene matches. The CDR3 runs 15 residues. CDR1 ENHRY and CDR2 SYGVKD come from the germline V gene. The sequencing used CD4+ T cells sorted from PBMCs, collected more than 4 days after vaccination. The receptor comes from a man aged 50-60 years who received an inactivated influenza vaccine. J is TRBJ1-5 and V is TRBV10-3; TRBD1 agrees at 7 bases. This CDR3 is CAISEGQAWVGPQHF. The CDR3 DNA follows: TGTGCCATCAGTGAGGGACAGGCCTGGGTTGGACCCCAGCATTTT.